This is a list of T cell receptor beta chains from one sample in a study of blood T cell repertoires in COVID-19. The method was immunoSEQ multiplex PCR; TCRdb's version includes in-frame clones alone and lacks a portion of them. Of under 130,000 clones in the sample, approximately 92% were seen once. Input material: peripheral blood. The receptors originated from a woman of 80 years or more with acute or convalescent COVID-19. Each CDR3 is given with its conserved first and last residue. A D gene is named only where the DNA matches it firmly. Size is stated for part of the rows, as once, few or many counts, or as a class when the clone is expanded.

TRBD1,TRBV6-5,TRBJ2-3,once,CASSYSGTGTDTQYF,TGTGCCAGCAGTTATTCCGGGACAGGGACAGATACGCAGTATTTT
TRBD2,TRBV7-2,TRBJ2-3,NA,CASSLFGASGGTSTDTQYF,TGTGCCAGCAGCTTATTCGGGGCTAGCGGGGGGACTAGCACAGATACGCAGTATTTT
TRBD2,TRBV2,TRBJ2-5,NA,CASSGTSGGSQETQYF,TGTGCCAGCAGTGGGACTAGCGGGGGGTCGCAAGAGACCCAGTACTTC
TRBD1,TRBV30,TRBJ2-2,NA,CAWNRPTGGAAGELFF,TGTGCCTGGAATCGTCCGACAGGGGGCGCCGCCGGGGAGCTGTTTTTT
NA,TRBV30,TRBJ2-3,NA,CAWSHQFHTDTQYF,TGTGCCTGGAGTCACCAGTTTCACACAGATACGCAGTATTTT
TRBD1,TRBV25-1,TRBJ1-4,NA,CASSAHRQGTNEKLFF,TGTGCCAGCAGTGCACACCGACAGGGAACTAATGAAAAACTGTTTTTT
NA,TRBV5-1,TRBJ1-2,NA,CASSLSDSNYGYTF,TGCGCCAGCAGCTTGTCTGACAGTAACTATGGCTACACCTTC
TRBD1,TRBV7-6,TRBJ2-7,once,CASSLAGQGIDEQYF,TGTGCCAGCAGCTTAGCGGGACAGGGTATCGACGAGCAGTACTTC
NA,TRBV3-1/TRBV3-2,TRBJ1-2,once,CASSQETGNGYTF,TGTGCCAGCAGCCAAGAAACAGGGAATGGCTACACCTTC
NA,TRBV25-1,TRBJ2-5,NA,CASGFGGAETQYF,TGTGCCAGTGGTTTTGGCGGGGCCGAGACCCAGTACTTC
NA,TRBV5-6,TRBJ1-2,NA,CASSLGQVNYGYTF,TGTGCCAGCAGCTTGGGACAGGTCAACTATGGCTACACCTTC
NA,TRBV12-3/TRBV12-4,TRBJ2-1,NA,CASSAGMSNEQFF,TGTGCCAGCAGTGCAGGGATGTCCAATGAGCAGTTCTTC
TRBD1,TRBV28,TRBJ1-5,few,CASSWGDRGQPQHF,TGTGCCAGCAGTTGGGGGGACAGGGGTCAGCCCCAGCATTTT
TRBD1,TRBV4-1,TRBJ1-5,NA,CASSQQTGGHQGNQPQHF,TGCGCCAGCAGCCAGCAGACAGGGGGCCATCAAGGTAACCAGCCCCAGCATTTT
TRBD1,TRBV4-2,TRBJ1-2,NA,CASSQALGQGVGYTF,TGTGCCAGCAGCCAAGCCCTGGGACAGGGGGTTGGCTACACCTTC
TRBD1,TRBV19,TRBJ2-6,NA,CASSRGTGSPGANVLTF,TGTGCCAGTAGTAGGGGGACAGGGTCCCCTGGGGCCAACGTCCTGACTTTC
NA,TRBV6-5,TRBJ2-5,NA,CASRGIQETQYF,TGTGCCAGTAGGGGGATCCAAGAGACCCAGTACTTC
TRBD1,TRBV24-1,TRBJ2-1,NA,CATSDFQGAGSDNEQFF,TGTGCCACCAGTGATTTCCAGGGGGCGGGTTCAGACAATGAGCAGTTCTTC
NA,TRBV7-2,TRBJ1-5,NA,CASSLASALNQPQHF,TGTGCCAGCAGCTTAGCATCAGCGCTCAATCAGCCCCAGCATTTT
TRBD1,TRBV5-1,TRBJ1-2,NA,CASSQGDRAHGYTF,TGCGCCAGCAGCCAAGGGGACAGGGCGCATGGCTACACCTTC
NA,TRBV7-9,TRBJ2-3,NA,CASSLGEDTQYF,TGTGCCAGCAGCTTAGGCGAAGATACGCAGTATTTT
TRBD2,TRBV5-1,TRBJ2-3,NA,CASSGSGGTDTQYF,TGCGCCAGCAGCGGTAGCGGGGGGACTGATACGCAGTATTTT
NA,TRBV28,TRBJ1-4,few,CASSLWAGAYEKLFF,TGTGCCAGCAGTTTATGGGCAGGGGCGTATGAAAAACTGTTTTTT
NA,TRBV19,TRBJ2-7,NA,CASSMGRTGSYEQYF,TGTGCCAGTAGTATGGGGAGGACGGGCTCCTACGAGCAGTACTTC
NA,TRBV5-1,TRBJ1-2,NA,CASSWGDRTEAYGYTF,TGCGCCAGCAGCTGGGGCGACAGGACTGAGGCCTATGGCTACACCTTC
NA,TRBV30,TRBJ1-2,NA,CAWKAANYGYTF,TGTGCCTGGAAGGCGGCTAACTATGGCTACACCTTC
TRBD1,TRBV10-1,TRBJ2-7,NA,CASSPAGGVEQYF,TGCGCCAGCAGTCCGGCAGGGGGCGTCGAGCAGTACTTC
NA,TRBV6-5,TRBJ1-1,NA,CASSYSQTVNTEAFF,TGTGCCAGCAGTTACTCCCAGACAGTGAACACTGAAGCTTTCTTT
NA,TRBV7-9,TRBJ1-2,NA,CASSTPQDGYTF,TGTGCCAGCAGCACACCCCAGGATGGCTACACCTTC
NA,TRBV30,TRBJ2-2,NA,CACTLRGTENTGELFF,TGTGCCTGCACCCTCCGGGGGACAGAGAACACCGGGGAGCTGTTTTTT
NA,TRBV7-9,TRBJ1-5,NA,CASSLGEIGNQPQHF,TGTGCCAGCAGCTTAGGTGAGATTGGCAATCAGCCCCAGCATTTT
TRBD2,TRBV18,TRBJ2-1,NA,CASCLADFNEQFF,TGTGCCAGCTGCCTAGCGGATTTCAATGAGCAGTTCTTC
NA,TRBV7-2,TRBJ2-6,NA,CASSLDIGGFGANVLTF,TGTGCCAGCAGCTTAGATATTGGGGGCTTTGGGGCCAACGTCCTGACTTTC
NA,TRBV7-2,TRBJ1-2,once,CASSSPRYGYTF,TGTGCCAGCAGCTCCCCCCGGTATGGCTACACCTTC
NA,TRBV6-5,TRBJ1-2,once,CASRGANNYGYTF,TGTGCCAGCAGAGGGGCCAATAACTATGGCTACACCTTC
NA,TRBV7-2,TRBJ1-5,NA,CASSSGLSNQPQHF,TGTGCCAGCAGCTCGGGACTTAGCAATCAGCCCCAGCATTTT
TRBD1,TRBV7-9,TRBJ2-5,NA,CASSHRGQETQYF,TGTGCCAGCAGTCACAGGGGTCAAGAGACCCAGTACTTC
NA,TRBV6-2/TRBV6-3,TRBJ1-3,few,CASSYLRESGNTIYF,TGTGCCAGCAGCTATCTACGTGAGTCTGGAAACACCATATATTTT
TRBD1,TRBV11-2,TRBJ1-6,NA,CASSPGTGRASPLHF,TGTGCCAGCAGCCCGGGGACAGGGCGGGCTTCACCCCTCCACTTT
TRBD2,TRBV5-4,TRBJ2-1,once,CASSPAGGRYNEQFF,TGTGCCAGCAGCCCAGCGGGGGGGCGCTACAATGAGCAGTTCTTC
TRBD2,TRBV7-6,TRBJ2-1,NA,CASSTLAGRDNEQFF,TGTGCCAGCAGCACCTTAGCGGGGCGGGACAATGAGCAGTTCTTC
TRBD1,TRBV7-9,TRBJ2-5,NA,CASVQGVEAQYF,TGTGCCAGCGTACAGGGGGTTGAGGCCCAGTACTTC
NA,TRBV5-5,TRBJ1-5,once,CASSWGPAQPQHF,TGTGCCAGCAGCTGGGGCCCGGCGCAGCCCCAGCATTTT
NA,TRBV27,TRBJ1-5,NA,CASSLAGYSNQPQHF,TGTGCCAGCAGTTTGGCAGGTTATAGCAATCAGCCCCAGCATTTT
NA,TRBV7-9,TRBJ2-3,few,CASSLGRGKTDTQYF,TGTGCCAGCAGCTTAGGCAGGGGTAAGACAGATACGCAGTATTTT
NA,TRBV2,TRBJ2-5,NA,CASKGDDFQETQYF,TGTGCCAGCAAAGGGGATGACTTCCAAGAGACCCAGTACTTC
TRBD1,TRBV28,TRBJ1-2,once,CASSPPPGTAYGYTF,TGTGCCAGCAGTCCACCCCCCGGGACAGCCTATGGCTACACCTTC
NA,TRBV27,TRBJ1-4,NA,CASSPTWGANEKLFF,TGTGCCAGCAGTCCCACTTGGGGGGCTAATGAAAAACTGTTTTTT